This T cell receptor beta chain is drawn from a study of radiotherapy plus CTLA-4 blockade in lung cancer. People whose metastatic non-small-cell lung cancer was chemo-refractory got focal radiation along with CTLA-4 blockade by ipilimumab. Study-level points and caveats: The best predictor of response was reported to be early blood T cell clone dynamics, with interferon-beta. Some TCR clones had been derived from tumors. These clones expanded in peripheral blood after radiotherapy plus ipilimumab.

The length of the CDR3 is 14 residues. The germline CDR1 and CDR2 sequences are LNHDA and SQIVND (reference sequence). V was clipped by 5 bases and J by 2 bases, with 11 bases between them. Profiled with immunoSEQ multiplex PCR; TCRdb holds only in-frame clones, not every one. The table has tens of thousands of clones, 87% seen once. With respect to this clone: What it recognizes is unknown.

Here the sequenced sample was peripheral blood, taken from a patient treated with radiotherapy plus ipilimumab. The sequence was obtained from a human donor with non-small cell lung cancer that progressed on radiotherapy plus ipilimumab. The J gene is TRBJ2-3, the V gene TRBV19; unclear D gene. CDR3 sequence reads: CASSHHRNTDTQYF. The DNA of the CDR3 is TGTGCCAGTAGTCACCACCGGAACACAGATACGCAGTATTTT.